This T cell receptor beta chain was captured in a study of blood T cell repertoires in COVID-19. The CDR3 spans 14 residues. CDR1 SGHTA and CDR2 FQGNSA come from the germline V gene. The J segment lost 7 bases and the V segment lost 9 bases, leaving 11 bases of the junction unmatched. The method was immunoSEQ multiplex PCR; TCRdb's version includes in-frame clones alone and lacks a portion of them. The table records over 100,000 clones, just under 90% of them present only once. V gene TRBV7-2 combines with J gene TRBJ2-1, with 8 positions matching TRBD2. The sequenced material came from peripheral blood. This clonotype was obtained from a human donor in a cohort sampled during active COVID-19. The CDR3 DNA reads TGTGCCAGTCAGCGGGAGAGTAGGAGGAATGAGCAGTTCTTC. Encoded protein: CASQRESRRNEQFF.